This TCR beta chain was obtained from a study of human T cells and chemical hapten exposure (dated by TCRdb to 2020 to 2022). With regard to the full study: For sensitization, 2% DPC in acetone was applied to a 2 cm by 2 cm area of upper inner arm skin. Patch testing on the upper back used Finn chambers containing 0.01% DPC, with scoring done after 6 days according to International Contact Dermatitis Research Group standards. Patient blood was sampled pre-sensitization (week 0) and at 2, 6 and about 24 weeks after DPC sensitization. The patient cohort, mostly female, included alopecia areata with under or over 50% scalp involvement, alopecia totalis and alopecia universalis. Libraries were combined into a pool for sequencing, and differences in TCR yield between samples came mainly from small differences in library volumes within the pool. Peripheral blood TCR repertoire changes were tracked in vivo in alopecia patients during primary and secondary sensitization to the hapten diphenylcyclopropenone (DPC). Weekly therapeutic DPC doses were additionally applied to the scalp of patients throughout the roughly 25-week study period. Approximately 30 alopecia patients provided blood for TCR sequencing at one to four time points (pre-sensitization, 2, 6 and 24 weeks). The research as a whole found: All patients had alopecia, a presumed autoimmune disease, so their immune response might differ from that of healthy individuals. Expanded TCRs formed significantly more large CDR3 similarity clusters than pre-sensitization or healthy control sets, consistent with antigen-driven responses. No change with DPC sensitization was found in the number of TCRs above 1 in 1000 frequency, and no evidence of global repertoire structure alterations was found. After repeated subsampling, changes were observed in the strength of the expansion versus patch-test correlation and in the threshold at which the correlation became significant. Patch test score correlated positively with the number of PT1 expanded TCRs, reaching significance at thresholds 8, 16 and 32 but not at 4.

Library preparation was by RACE. Sequenced on a NextSeq 500. Library preparation attached unique molecular identifiers to individual cDNA molecules for quantitative, reproducible TCR counting. Both TCR alpha and TCR beta chains were sequenced from each blood RNA sample. In the original analysis: Samples had a median of around 92,000 TCRs, with a range from roughly 20,000 to 700,000. V, J and CDR3 annotation of the TCR reads was carried out using the Decombinator software suite. For PS versus PT1 abundance plots, all samples were subsampled to the same number of TCRs (28,000). TCRs were defined as expanded if absent before sensitization and observed at least eight times at the 2-week time point. The public reads were reprocessed in TCRdb via fastp at Q25 and MiXCR, keeping in-frame beta chains. Identical CDR3 proteins give one entry, which carries the most common genes and DNA. None of the V and J calls come from the authors' own analysis; TCRdb made them. The sample table lists some 400,000 distinct CDR3 sequences, 4.5% to 5.5% of them with a count of one. The ten most abundant clones make up around 2.6% of the sample.

On this clonotype: What antigen it recognizes has not been identified. There are no base qualities to consult, and no much larger clone falls within one base.

The CDR3 has 16 amino acids, counting the end cysteine and phenylalanine. The CDR3 DNA has 48 bases and is translated from base 1. V loses 4 bases of germline sequence and J loses 0 bases, and the interval between the two ends is 13 bases. Per the publication, the time point label means: pre-sensitization, week 0. Reading the label with the study, this specimen's treatment or condition is: therapeutic diphenylcyclopropenone sensitization with weekly scalp DPC. At each patch-test visit, blood was drawn before the patch test was applied. To be eligible, patients had to be aged 18 to 70, diagnosed with alopecia and judged suitable for DPC therapy, while pregnant patients were excluded. Total RNA was isolated from unfractionated whole blood collected in Tempus Blood RNA tubes.

The source material was whole blood, sampled in connection with sensitization to the hapten diphenylcyclopropenone (DPC). The chain was built from TRBV12-3 or TRBV12-4 and TRBJ2-1; the D element might be TRBD1 or TRBD2, as each aligns at 5 bases. The TCR sequence derives from a woman aged 50 to 60 with alopecia areata. Some clones in this sample may be carry-over from other donors' samples. The nucleotide sequence reads as follows: TGTGCCAGCAGTTGGGGACCGCCGAGCTCCTACAATGAGCAGTTCTTC. It encodes CASSWGPPSSYNEQFF.